The 8 T cell receptor beta chains below come from one sample, sequenced in a study of shared clonotypes between healthy human individuals. Method: immunoSEQ multiplex PCR; TCRdb's copy keeps in-frame clones and lacks some. This table holds about 2.4 million clones, around nine tenths found once. Sequences were obtained from naive CD4+ T cells sorted from blood. Subset described: CD45RA+ positively selected. These TCRs come from a man between 18 and 35 years old in good health.

The chain employs TRBV5-4 and TRBJ2-5; D is tentatively TRBD1 or TRBD2 (5 bases each). The germline V gene has CDR1 SGHNT and CDR2 YYREEE (reference sequence). V dropped 0 bases and J dropped 5 bases, with 26 bases sitting between them. This CDR3 is 19 amino acids long. CDR3 region: CASSLVGGRLLGSYETQYF. The CDR3 coding sequence is TGTGCCAGCAGCTTGGTTGGGGGACGTTTATTGGGGTCCTACGAGACCCAGTACTTC.

The chain is built from TRBV20-1 and TRBJ2-1; D remains unclear. The CDR3 runs 11 residues. Between the trimmed V and J ends, which lost 5 bases and 7 bases, there was a span of 9 bases. The germline gives CDR1 DFQATT, CDR2 SNEGSKA (reference sequence). The CDR3 region is CSAQFGNEQFF. Here the CDR3 DNA reads TGCAGTGCTCAATTTGGTAATGAGCAGTTCTTC.

Here the CDR3 reads CASSRRQGNQPQHF. CDR3 nucleotide sequence: TGTGCCAGCAGCCGGCGACAGGGCAATCAGCCCCAGCATTTT. This rearrangement joins TRBV6-6 to TRBJ1-5; the D gene is possibly TRBD1 (6 bases). V was trimmed by 6 bases and J by 2 bases, leaving 11 bases between them. Germline-derived CDR1 and CDR2 are MNHNY and SVGAGI (reference sequence). The CDR3 consists of 14 residues.

The chain employs TRBV30 and TRBJ2-3, with 10 bases fitting TRBD2. The ends lost 5 bases at V and 3 bases at J; junction bases unmatched: 5. Germline V CDR1 and CDR2: GTSNPN, SVGIG (reference sequence). The length of the CDR3 is 14 residues. The CDR3 loop is CAWQLAGLTDTQYF. For the CDR3, the DNA is TGTGCCTGGCAACTAGCGGGGCTTACAGATACGCAGTATTTT.

Of note for this clone: Other DNA sequences from this sample encode an identical CDR3 as well. The J gene is TRBJ1-1, the V gene TRBV4-1; no firm D call. This CDR3 contains 13 residues. CDR1 MGHRA and CDR2 YSYEKL come from the germline V gene. V lost 5 bases and J lost 1, with 8 bases in between. The DNA for the CDR3 is TGCGCCAGCAGCTTACAAGGGAACACTGAAGCTTTCTTT. Encoded protein: CASSLQGNTEAFF.

This chain uses TRBV7-9 with TRBJ1-5; the match to TRBD1 covers 8 bases. The germline CDR1 and CDR2 sequences are SEHNR and FQNEAQ (reference sequence). After removal of 1 base from V and 5 bases from J, the junction contained 10 bases not matched to a gene. This CDR3 comprises 17 residues. The CDR3 coding sequence is TGTGCCAGCAGCTTAGTTTTATCGACAGGGGCATATCAGCCCCAGCATTTT. It translates to CASSLVLSTGAYQPQHF.

The chain links TRBV19 to TRBJ1-5; 9 nucleotides align to TRBD1. Germline-derived CDR1 and CDR2 are LNHDA and SQIVND (reference sequence). CDR3 length equals 14 residues. Trimming took 7 bases from V and 7 from J; bases not matched to a gene: 8. DNA of the CDR3: TGTGCCAGTAATACAGGGGGCGCAGAACAGCCCCAGCATTTT. Translation gives CASNTGGAEQPQHF.

The gene calls are TRBV28 and TRBJ1-2; 7 bases are a match to TRBD1. The ends lost 8 bases at V and 4 bases at J; junction bases unmatched: 1. The CDR3 has 11 residues. Germline V gene data show CDR1 as MDHEN and CDR2 as SYDVKM. The CDR3 protein is CASGTAYGYTF. CDR3 nucleotides: TGTGCCAGCGGGACAGCCTATGGCTACACCTTC.